This T cell receptor beta chain was sequenced for a study of cytomegalovirus exposure and HLA in healthy donors. This PCR relied on a set of 60 Vbeta primers and 13 Jbeta primers. Produced via immunoSEQ multiplex PCR; TCRdb's table is partial and in-frame only. The sample yields 150,000 to 200,000 clones, 75% to 80% seen once. Notes on this clone: One junction end does not reproduce the germline sequence, and a read error may be involved.

The CDR3 contains 12 residues. Germline CDR1 SGHDT, CDR2 YYEEEE. V usage is TRBV5-6 and J usage is TRBJ2-2; D not resolved. The sample was PBMCs. The TCR originated in a woman between 50 and 59 years old in good health and CMV-seropositive. DNA for the CDR3: TGTGCCAGCAGCACCGACACGGGGGAGCTGTTTTTT. It encodes CASSTDTGELFF. The full variable domain, with the rest looked up from reference TRBV5-6 and TRBJ2-2, is DAGVTQSPTHLIKTRGQQVTLRCSPKSGHDTVSWYQQALGQGPQFIFQYYEEEERQRGNFPDRFSGHQFPNYSSELNVNALLLGDSALYLCASSTDTGELFFGEGSRLTVL.